This entry concerns a single T cell receptor (beta chain). Its antigen is unknown. Generated by immunoSEQ multiplex PCR, the TCRdb table keeps only in-frame clones and is missing some. This table has more than 2 million clones, 85% to 95% appearing once. The data were obtained in a study of shared clonotypes between healthy human individuals. The study, taken as a whole, reports: There were few donors, and this limited the genetic and exposure-history diversity represented.

The receptor comes from a man aged 18-30 years in good health. The sequenced sample consisted of naive CD4+ T cells sorted from blood. Stated subset: CD45RA+ positively selected.

The CDR3 DNA reads TGCGCCAGCAGCCAAGGGCTAGGGGTCGATACGCAGTATTTT. Residues: CASSQGLGVDTQYF. This chain joins TRBV4-1 and TRBJ2-3; possible D gene TRBD1, 5 bases. The germline V gene encodes CDR1 MGHRA and CDR2 YSYEKL. Trimming stripped 1 base from V and 6 bases from J, with 11 bases between. This CDR3 is built from 14 residues.